The rows below give T cell receptor beta chains drawn from one sample of a study of blood T cell repertoires in COVID-19. Assay used: immunoSEQ multiplex PCR; TCRdb lists only in-frame clones, some missing. The sample yields under 150,000 clones, more than 75% seen once. Sequences were obtained from peripheral blood. The origin of the receptors is a man aged 40-50 years with acute or convalescent COVID-19. Both conserved end residues are part of each CDR3. The D gene is left open where the match is weak. Rows give clone size only sometimes, using once, few, many, or a class for an expanded clone.

d_gene	v_gene	j_gene	abundance	CDR3nt	CDR3aa
-	TRBV28	TRBJ2-5	-	TGTGCCAGCAGTTTAGGAGGCGTCGGAGAAGAGACCCAGTACTTC	CASSLGGVGEETQYF
TRBD2	TRBV11-2	TRBJ2-7	-	TGTGCCAGCAGCTTAGAGCTAGCGGGGGACTCCTACGAGCAGTACTTC	CASSLELAGDSYEQYF
-	TRBV10-3	TRBJ2-2	few	TGTGCCATCAGTGAGTCTATGGGGGCGAGCACCGGGGAGCTGTTTTTT	CAISESMGASTGELFF
TRBD2	TRBV6-2/TRBV6-3	TRBJ2-7	-	TGTGCCAGCAGTCAGCATAGCGGGGGGGCGTTAAGCGAGCAGTACTTC	CASSQHSGGALSEQYF
-	TRBV2	TRBJ2-1	-	TGTGCCAGCGGGGGGTACGGAGCCGCCTACAATGAGCAGTTCTTC	CASGGYGAAYNEQFF
-	TRBV2	TRBJ2-7	-	TGTGCCGGCGTACCGACAGGAACCTACGAGCAGTACTTC	CAGVPTGTYEQYF
-	TRBV7-9	TRBJ1-2	-	TGTGCCAGCAGCTTAGACTCGGGTAACTATGGCTACACCTTC	CASSLDSGNYGYTF
-	TRBV7-2	TRBJ2-3	-	TGTGCCAGCAGCCTATTGGGCATCACAGATACGCAGTATTTT	CASSLLGITDTQYF
TRBD1	TRBV5-1	TRBJ2-7	-	TGCGCCAGCAGCATGGGACAGGGGAGCTCCTACGAGCAGTACTTC	CASSMGQGSSYEQYF
-	TRBV7-9	TRBJ1-2	-	TGTGCCAGCAGCCAAACGGGGTTTCGTGGCTACACCTTC	CASSQTGFRGYTF
-	TRBV6-6	TRBJ1-5	-	TGTGCCAGCAGTCGACGGTGGACAGAAAATAGCAATCAGCCCCAGCATTTT	CASSRRWTENSNQPQHF
TRBD1	TRBV27	TRBJ2-4	once	TGTGCCAGCAGGTCCAAGGGGGCCGGAGGCAAAAACATTCAGTACTTC	CASRSKGAGGKNIQYF
-	TRBV7-9	TRBJ1-1	-	TGTGCCAGCAGTCGAGGGGACATGAACACTGAAGCTTTCTTT	CASSRGDMNTEAFF
TRBD2	TRBV15	TRBJ2-2	once	TGTGCCACCAGCAGAGCCGGGGGAGGGGACGGGGAGCTGTTTTTT	CATSRAGGGDGELFF
TRBD1	TRBV10-3	TRBJ2-2	-	TGTGCCATCAGCCCCGGACAGGGTCTCACCGGGGAGCTGTTTTTT	CAISPGQGLTGELFF
-	TRBV5-5	TRBJ1-3	-	TGTGCCAGCAGCTTGACGCCCGGGGGCTCTGGAAACACCATATATTTT	CASSLTPGGSGNTIYF
-	TRBV6-5	TRBJ1-2	-	TGTGCCAGCAGTTATGGGTTCAGGAACTATGGCTACACCTTC	CASSYGFRNYGYTF
TRBD1	TRBV5-6	TRBJ2-5	once	TGTGCCAGCAGCTTGCCCGGACAGGGGATACTCGCTCAAGAGACCCAGTACTTC	CASSLPGQGILAQETQYF
TRBD1	TRBV7-2	TRBJ2-7	-	TGTGCCAGCAGCTCATCCTTCGGGACAGGCATCCACGAGCAGTACTTC	CASSSSFGTGIHEQYF
TRBD2	TRBV6-1	TRBJ2-7	-	TGTGCCAGCAGTGAAGTTGGCCTGGGGGGGACGTACGATAAGCAGTACTTC	CASSEVGLGGTYDKQYF
-	TRBV12-5	TRBJ2-3	-	TGTGCTAGTGGTTTGGTAGCAGTTGAGCGAGGCACAGATACGCAGTATTTT	CASGLVAVERGTDTQYF
-	TRBV27	TRBJ1-6	-	TGTGCCAGCAGTTTAGGACAGAGCTTTTCACCCCTCCACTTT	CASSLGQSFSPLHF